A selection of T cell receptor beta chains follows, all from one sample in a study of cytomegalovirus exposure and HLA in healthy donors. Assay used: immunoSEQ multiplex PCR; TCRdb lists only in-frame clones, some missing. The sample carries roughly 170,000 clones, 65% to 85% recorded once. Sequenced: PBMCs. Receptors originate from a woman in her forties or fifties in good health and CMV-seropositive. The CDR3 runs from the conserved cysteine through the conserved F or W. A D gene is named only where the DNA matches it firmly. For some rows the clone size is stated as once, few or many, or as a class when expanded; others skip it.

V: TRBV7-2
J: TRBJ2-7
size: few
D: -
CDR3: CASSLTDRYEQYF

V: TRBV30
J: TRBJ1-5
size: -
D: -
CDR3: CACRQSNQPQHF

V: TRBV5-1
J: TRBJ2-2
size: -
D: -
CDR3: CASSLVTIDTGELFF

V: TRBV18
J: TRBJ2-6
size: -
D: -
CDR3: CASSPFQVSGANVLTF

V: TRBV7-2
J: TRBJ1-4
size: -
D: TRBD1
CDR3: CASSSSGTGEEKLFF

V: TRBV19
J: TRBJ2-1
size: -
D: TRBD2
CDR3: CASSRLAGYNEQFF

V: TRBV19
J: TRBJ2-7
size: -
D: TRBD1
CDR3: CASSIVGTDYYEQYF

V: TRBV19
J: TRBJ2-2
size: -
D: -
CDR3: CASSIARNTGELFF

V: TRBV6-5
J: TRBJ1-1
size: few
D: -
CDR3: CASSREVLTEAFF

V: TRBV27
J: TRBJ1-6
size: -
D: TRBD1
CDR3: CASSLSPRTGDTPLHF

V: TRBV20-1
J: TRBJ2-7
size: -
D: TRBD2
CDR3: CSAGTSNEQYF

V: TRBV5-1
J: TRBJ1-5
size: -
D: TRBD1
CDR3: CASSIPGQGSQPQHF

V: TRBV15
J: TRBJ1-6
size: -
D: -
CDR3: CATSRDAATNNSPLHF

V: TRBV6-1
J: TRBJ2-3
size: -
D: -
CDR3: CASSEFNRADTQYF

V: TRBV4-1
J: TRBJ1-2
size: -
D: TRBD1
CDR3: CASSQRNTGTDSPNYGYTF

V: TRBV4-3
J: TRBJ2-7
size: -
D: -
CDR3: CASSQGLGVAYEQYF

V: TRBV6-6
J: TRBJ2-7
size: few
D: TRBD1
CDR3: CASSSTQGAREQYF

V: TRBV5-1
J: TRBJ1-2
size: -
D: TRBD1
CDR3: CASSARDRGLEGYGYTF

V: TRBV9
J: TRBJ2-1
size: -
D: -
CDR3: CASSVEGGGFF

V: TRBV6-4
J: TRBJ2-5
size: -
D: TRBD2
CDR3: CASSVPGLAEETQYF

V: TRBV5-1
J: TRBJ2-1
size: -
D: -
CDR3: CASSYINEQFF

V: TRBV27
J: TRBJ2-7
size: -
D: TRBD2
CDR3: CTSSLTRASGRAYHEQYF

V: TRBV2
J: TRBJ1-1
size: -
D: -
CDR3: CASSEGQANTEAFF

V: TRBV5-1
J: TRBJ1-2
size: -
D: TRBD1
CDR3: CASSLDRGLGYGYTF

V: TRBV4-3
J: TRBJ1-6
size: -
D: TRBD1
CDR3: CASSRGQPYNSPLHF

V: TRBV7-6
J: TRBJ1-2
size: -
D: -
CDR3: CASSFAGGYGYTF

V: TRBV4-1
J: -
size: -
D: TRBD1
CDR3: CASSPRQGFYEQYF

V: TRBV6-5
J: TRBJ1-2
size: few
D: -
CDR3: CASSYSQDSDGYTF

V: TRBV4-2
J: TRBJ1-2
size: -
D: -
CDR3: CASSQDPGDPIYGYTF

V: TRBV11-3
J: TRBJ2-1
size: -
D: -
CDR3: CAVIAPSSYNEQFF

V: TRBV27
J: TRBJ2-7
size: -
D: -
CDR3: CASSLGGAVGSYEQYF

V: TRBV9
J: TRBJ2-5
size: -
D: -
CDR3: CASSVALSQETQYF

V: TRBV29-1
J: TRBJ1-4
size: -
D: TRBD1
CDR3: CSVATGTANEKLFF

V: TRBV7-2
J: TRBJ1-2
size: once
D: -
CDR3: CASSQDWDYGYTF

V: TRBV25-1
J: TRBJ2-5
size: once
D: -
CDR3: CASSESGEETQYF

V: TRBV10-1
J: TRBJ1-1
size: -
D: TRBD1
CDR3: CASSESGQRAFF

V: TRBV28
J: TRBJ2-7
size: -
D: -
CDR3: CSKKKAGYEQYF

V: TRBV10-3
J: TRBJ2-2
size: few
D: TRBD2
CDR3: CAISETSGSNTGELFF

V: TRBV7-2
J: TRBJ2-7
size: -
D: TRBD2
CDR3: CASSLDFREGEQYF

V: TRBV28
J: TRBJ2-7
size: -
D: -
CDR3: CASSPGGYLYEQYF

V: TRBV10-3
J: TRBJ2-1
size: -
D: TRBD2
CDR3: CALSRLAGDGNEQFF

V: TRBV19
J: TRBJ2-3
size: -
D: -
CDR3: CASSTTGTDTQYF

V: TRBV5-1
J: TRBJ2-1
size: -
D: TRBD2
CDR3: CASSRLGTSGIGEEQFF

V: TRBV9
J: TRBJ2-1
size: -
D: TRBD2
CDR3: CASSGLAGVAHNEQFF

V: TRBV18
J: TRBJ2-2
size: -
D: -
CDR3: CASSPPSGGNTGELFF

V: TRBV19
J: TRBJ2-2
size: -
D: TRBD1
CDR3: CASKTGTGELFF

V: TRBV6-6
J: TRBJ1-2
size: once
D: -
CDR3: CASSSRGGESGYTF

V: TRBV28
J: TRBJ2-7
size: -
D: TRBD2
CDR3: CASSAPGLALYEQYF

V: TRBV27
J: TRBJ1-2
size: few
D: TRBD1
CDR3: CASRSPGQGGGYTF

V: TRBV7-2
J: TRBJ2-5
size: -
D: -
CDR3: CASSDGWGVGKETQYF

V: TRBV19
J: TRBJ2-1
size: -
D: TRBD2
CDR3: CASMHLAGDYNEQFF

V: TRBV30
J: TRBJ1-1
size: -
D: -
CDR3: CAWSTTWNTEAFF

V: TRBV30
J: TRBJ1-4
size: -
D: -
CDR3: CAWGGRTLNEKLFF

V: TRBV27
J: TRBJ2-1
size: -
D: TRBD2
CDR3: CASLAGGYNEQFF

V: TRBV6-1
J: TRBJ2-7
size: -
D: TRBD1
CDR3: CASSGQGLSYEQYF

V: TRBV4-3
J: TRBJ2-2
size: -
D: TRBD1
CDR3: CASSQAGTGNTGELFF

V: TRBV18
J: TRBJ2-3
size: -
D: TRBD1
CDR3: CASSPRWTGGPSTDTQYF

V: TRBV4-3
J: TRBJ1-1
size: few
D: -
CDR3: CASSQDLGAGAFF

V: TRBV21-1
J: TRBJ1-2
size: -
D: -
CDR3: CASGQDRGRRGANYGYTF